Below are 18 T cell receptor beta chains sequenced from a single sample in a study of cytomegalovirus exposure and HLA in healthy donors. The PCR contained 60 Vbeta and 13 Jbeta primers. The protocol was immunoSEQ multiplex PCR, while the TCRdb copy is restricted to in-frame clones and leaves out a portion. Here the sample table reports about 50,000 clones. Sequencing used PBMCs. The receptor set was obtained from a man between 18 and 35 years old in good health and CMV-seropositive.

The gene calls are TRBV5-5 and TRBJ2-1; 7 positions agree with TRBD1. The CDR3 length is 12 residues. Germline lookup yields CDR1 SGHKS and CDR2 YYEKEE (reference sequence). J was trimmed by 4 bases and V by 7 bases; bases with no gene match: 2. The CDR3 is CASWGQYNEQFF. Written as DNA, the CDR3 is TGTGCCAGCTGGGGACAGTACAATGAGCAGTTCTTC.

The chain joins TRBV10-3 to TRBJ1-3; the D gene is possibly TRBD1 (6 bases). Trimming removed 6 bases from V and 3 bases from J, with 12 bases in between. CDR1 and CDR2 from the germline V gene are ENHRY and SYGVKD. The CDR3 consists of 14 residues. CDR3 sequence reads: CAISGGQIGNTIYF. The DNA for the CDR3 is TGTGCCATCAGCGGGGGGCAGATTGGAAACACCATATATTTT.

The V and J genes are TRBV19 and TRBJ1-2; 7 bases agree with TRBD1. CDR1 is LNHDA, CDR2 SQIVND, per germline (reference sequence). CDR3 size: 13 residues. The J segment lost 4 bases and the V segment lost 6 bases, leaving 5 bases of the junction unmatched. Here the CDR3 reads CASSMGQIYGYTF. The CDR3 DNA is TGTGCCAGTAGCATGGGACAGATCTATGGCTACACCTTC.

The rearrangement uses TRBV6-6 and TRBJ2-7; D is possibly TRBD1 (5 bases). V was clipped by 5 bases and J by 3 bases, with 8 bases between them. This CDR3 has 12 amino acids. The germline V gene has CDR1 MNHNY and CDR2 SVGAGI (reference sequence). The CDR3 DNA follows: TGTGCCAGCAGTACAGGATACTACGAGCAGTACTTC. Protein product: CASSTGYYEQYF.

V is TRBV2 and J is TRBJ2-3; 9 nucleotides line up with TRBD2. Germline V gene lookup returns CDR1 SNHLY and CDR2 FYNNEI. There are 18 residues in the CDR3. V lost 7 bases and J lost 1; bases outside the gene matches: 15. The CDR3 DNA reads as TGTGCCAGCATCGGGGGTAGCGGGAGATTCTCTGGCACAGATACGCAGTATTTT. Its protein is CASIGGSGRFSGTDTQYF.

The J gene is TRBJ2-2, the V gene TRBV29-1; 8 nucleotides agree with TRBD2. V lost 6 bases and J lost 1; bases outside the gene matches: 7. This CDR3 has 15 amino acids. Looked up from germline, CDR1 is SQVTM and CDR2 is ANQGSEA. The CDR3 loop is CSVSGGLGNTGELFF. For the CDR3, the DNA is TGCAGCGTGTCTGGGGGACTAGGGAACACCGGGGAGCTGTTTTTT.

This chain links TRBV6-5 with TRBJ1-2; D uncertain. Germline V gives CDR1 MNHEY, CDR2 SVGAGI. The CDR3 loop spans 16 amino acids. The ends were cut back, 3 bases at V and 1 base at J, with 15 bases in the middle. CDR3 nucleotides: TGTGCCAGCAGTTATTTTAGTAACCACTTTAACTATGGCTACACCTTC. Translated: CASSYFSNHFNYGYTF.

This chain joins TRBV5-1 and TRBJ2-3, with D maybe TRBD1 (5 bases). Germline V gives CDR1 SGHRS, CDR2 YFSETQ. Trimming removed 3 bases from V and 3 bases from J, with 11 bases in between. The CDR3 covers 14 residues. The CDR3 DNA reads TGCGCCAGCAGCTACCAGGGAAGGACAGATACGCAGTATTTT. This sequence encodes CASSYQGRTDTQYF.

The chain links TRBV30 to TRBJ2-7, with D tentatively TRBD2 (5 bases). Germline V gene lookup returns CDR1 GTSNPN and CDR2 SVGIG (reference sequence). This CDR3 is built from 13 residues. V was shortened by 5 bases and J by 6 bases, with 17 bases between the two germline ends. The CDR3: CAWATSSLTEQYF. DNA of the CDR3: TGTGCCTGGGCTACTAGTTCTCTCACCGAGCAGTACTTC.

The chain carries TRBV6-6 and TRBJ2-5, with D possibly being TRBD2 (6 bases). Trimming took 9 bases from V and 4 from J, leaving 15 bases between them. Germline V gene lookup returns CDR1 MNHNY and CDR2 SVGAGI (reference sequence). The CDR3 extends over 13 amino acids. The CDR3 loop is CASGPRLGETQYF. The CDR3 coding sequence is TGTGCCAGTGGTCCAAGACTAGGAGAGACCCAGTACTTC.

The V call is TRBV7-9, the J call TRBJ1-2; TRBD1 might be the D (5 bases). CDR3 length: 13 amino acids. CDR1 is SEHNR and CDR2 is FQNEAQ in the germline V gene (reference sequence). Trimming took 5 bases from V and 10 from J, leaving 17 bases between them. As DNA, the CDR3 is TGTGCCAGCAGCCTAGACCAGGGCGGGAACTACACCTTC. Encoded protein: CASSLDQGGNYTF.

The chain uses TRBV30 and TRBJ2-7; D call uncertain. CDR1 is GTSNPN, CDR2 SVGIG, per germline (reference sequence). This CDR3 has 13 amino acids. V was cut by 2 bases and J by 3 bases, with 11 bases left in between. This CDR3 reads CAWSRNRYYEQYF. The CDR3 coding sequence is TGTGCCTGGAGTCGAAACAGATACTACGAGCAGTACTTC.

The chain uses TRBV4-2 and TRBJ2-7; TRBD1 matches at 10 bases. The J segment lost 1 base and the V segment lost 0 bases, leaving 3 bases of the junction unmatched. Germline V gene sequence: CDR1 LGHNA, CDR2 YNFKEQ. The CDR3 covers 16 residues. CDR3 bases: TGTGCCAGCAGCCAAGATTGGGGACAGGGGTCCTACGAGCAGTACTTC. Translating gives CASSQDWGQGSYEQYF.

V gene TRBV28 combines with J gene TRBJ1-2, with D unresolved. Germline CDR1 is MDHEN and CDR2 is SYDVKM. The CDR3 covers 13 residues. V was clipped by 7 bases and J by 1 base, with 10 bases between them. CDR3 in amino acids: CASTEGGNYGYTF. In DNA form, the CDR3 reads TGTGCCAGCACGGAAGGAGGTAACTATGGCTACACCTTC.

V usage is TRBV2 and J usage is TRBJ2-2, with 9 positions matching TRBD2. The CDR3 covers 15 residues. The V gene's germline CDR1 is SNHLY and CDR2 FYNNEI. V gave up 6 bases and J gave up 3 bases; unmatched junction bases: 5. The CDR3 is CASSGTSRYTGELFF. The CDR3 DNA reads as TGTGCCAGCAGCGGGACTAGCCGATACACCGGGGAGCTGTTTTTT.

The V call is TRBV19, the J call TRBJ1-5, with a tentative D call TRBD1 (5 bases). CDR1 and CDR2 (germline): LNHDA, SQIVND (reference sequence). The V end was cut by 5 bases, the J end by 7 bases, with 30 bases between. This CDR3 comprises 19 residues. The CDR3 sequence: CASSARTETRGGSDQPQHF. Here the CDR3 DNA reads TGTGCCAGTAGTGCCCGGACCGAGACGCGGGGGGGGTCAGACCAGCCCCAGCATTTT.

The V call is TRBV5-4, the J call TRBJ2-1; possibly TRBD2 for D (7 bases). V was cut by 5 bases and J by 7 bases, with 16 bases left in between. The CDR3 has 14 amino acids. CDR1 and CDR2 from the germline V gene are SGHNT and YYREEE (reference sequence). Here the CDR3 DNA reads TGTGCCAGCAGGACAGGTGGGGAGGGGAATGAGCAGTTCTTC. Translating it yields CASRTGGEGNEQFF. The full variable domain, rest sourced from reference TRBV5-4 and TRBJ2-1, is ETGVTQSPTHLIKTRGQQVTLRCSSQSGHNTVSWYQQALGQGPQFIFQYYREEENGRGNFPPRFSGLQFPNYSSELNVNALELDDSALYLCASRTGGEGNEQFFGPGTRLTVL.

The rearrangement uses TRBV30 and TRBJ1-1; D is perhaps TRBD1 (6 bases). The V gene lost 0 bases and the J gene lost 0 bases, with 17 bases spanning the gap. Germline V gene lookup returns CDR1 GTSNPN and CDR2 SVGIG (reference sequence). CDR3 length equals 17 residues. The chain's CDR3 is CAWSVNRVAALNTEAFF. DNA for the CDR3: TGTGCCTGGAGTGTAAACAGGGTGGCGGCCCTGAACACTGAAGCTTTCTTT.